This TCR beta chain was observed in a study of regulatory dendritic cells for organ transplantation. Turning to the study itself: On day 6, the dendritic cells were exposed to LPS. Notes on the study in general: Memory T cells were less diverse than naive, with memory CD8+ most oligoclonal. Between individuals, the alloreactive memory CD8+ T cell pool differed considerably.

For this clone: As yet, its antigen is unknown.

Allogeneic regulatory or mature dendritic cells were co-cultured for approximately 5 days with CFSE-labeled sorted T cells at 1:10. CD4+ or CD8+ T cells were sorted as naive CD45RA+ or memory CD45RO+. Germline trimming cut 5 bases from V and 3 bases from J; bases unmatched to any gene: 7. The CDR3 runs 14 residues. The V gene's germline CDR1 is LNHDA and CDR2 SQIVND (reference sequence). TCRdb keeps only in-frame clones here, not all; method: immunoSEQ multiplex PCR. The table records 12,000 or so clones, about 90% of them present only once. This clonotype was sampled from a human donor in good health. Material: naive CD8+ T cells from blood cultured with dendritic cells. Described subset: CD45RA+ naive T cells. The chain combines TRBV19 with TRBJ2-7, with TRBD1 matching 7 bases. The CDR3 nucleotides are TGTGCCAGTAGTCCCTCGACAGGGTTCTACGAGCAGTACTTC. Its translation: CASSPSTGFYEQYF.